These T cell receptor beta chains were read from a single sample in a study of human T cells and chemical hapten exposure. TCRdb ran MiXCR on the RACE reads and lists one entry per CDR3 protein. The table records some 180,000 distinct CDR3 sequences, about 25% of them present only once. Sequencing was performed on whole blood, taken in connection with sensitization to the hapten diphenylcyclopropenone (DPC). The receptors originated from a woman aged 40 to 49 with alopecia areata. Some clones in this sample may be carry-over from other donors' samples. Both conserved end residues are part of each CDR3. A D gene is named only where the DNA matches it firmly. For some rows the clone size is stated as once, few or many, or as a class when expanded; others skip it.

cdr3_aa	cdr3_nt	d_call	clone_size	v_call	j_call
CASSLVPGQALGEQYF	TGTGCCAGCAGCTTAGTTCCGGGACAGGCCCTTGGCGAGCAGTACTTC	TRBD1	.	TRBV7-2	TRBJ2-7
CASVESGTRYEQYF	TGTGCCAGCGTAGAGTCAGGAACGCGCTACGAGCAGTACTTC	.	.	TRBV25-1	TRBJ2-7
CASRAGSTNEKLFF	TGTGCCAGCAGGGCAGGGTCAACTAATGAAAAACTGTTTTTT	.	few	TRBV28	TRBJ1-4
CASSTGATTEAFF	TGTGCCAGCAGCACCGGGGCGACCACTGAAGCTTTCTTT	.	.	TRBV7-9	TRBJ1-1
CATSELANYGYTF	TGTGCCACCAGTGAGCTAGCTAACTATGGCTACACCTTC	.	once	TRBV24-1	TRBJ1-2
CASSLGGTGGNEQFF	TGTGCCAGCAGCTTAGGTGGGACAGGAGGTAATGAGCAGTTCTTC	TRBD1	few	TRBV7-2	TRBJ2-1
CSAISGRAFITQFF	TGCAGTGCTATTAGCGGGAGGGCTTTTATTACACAGTTCTTC	TRBD2	.	TRBV20-1	TRBJ2-1
CASGRSWTGTGELFF	TGTGCCAGCGGACGTTCCTGGACAGGGACCGGGGAGCTGTTTTTT	TRBD1	.	TRBV28	TRBJ2-2
CAIRGDRQETQYF	TGTGCCATCAGAGGCGACCGACAAGAGACCCAGTACTTC	.	few	TRBV10-3	TRBJ2-5
CASSPQKTSVSGELFF	TGTGCCAGCAGTCCTCAGAAGACTAGCGTAAGCGGGGAGCTGTTTTTT	TRBD2	few	TRBV12-3/TRBV12-4	TRBJ2-2
CSVEESTYEQYF	TGCAGCGTTGAGGAGAGCACCTACGAGCAGTACTTC	.	.	TRBV29-1	TRBJ2-7
CASRKQASGAQHF	TGTGCCAGCAGGAAACAGGCGTCTGGAGCCCAGCATTTT	.	.	TRBV28	TRBJ1-5
CASSQGRGGTGELFF	TGTGCCAGCAGCCAGGGGAGGGGAGGCACCGGGGAGCTGTTTTTT	.	.	TRBV7-3	TRBJ2-2
CASSPPGHRTGELFF	TGTGCCAGCAGTCCACCGGGACATCGCACCGGGGAGCTGTTTTTT	.	.	TRBV28	TRBJ2-2
CASSQEPAGGTDTQYF	TGCGCCAGCAGCCAAGAGCCAGCGGGGGGCACAGATACGCAGTATTTT	TRBD2	.	TRBV4-3	TRBJ2-3
CASSPQGLTGELFF	TGTGCCAGCAGTCCACAGGGGCTCACCGGGGAGCTGTTTTTT	TRBD1	.	TRBV28	TRBJ2-2
CAIKGTSGTTDTQYF	TGTGCCATCAAGGGTACTAGCGGGACCACAGATACGCAGTATTTT	TRBD2	.	TRBV10-3	TRBJ2-3
CAISESGGRGTEQFF	TGTGCCATCAGTGAGTCTGGCGGGAGAGGGACTGAGCAGTTCTTC	TRBD2	.	TRBV10-3	TRBJ2-1
CASSVWAPSTDTQYF	TGTGCCAGCAGCGTCTGGGCTCCATCGACAGATACGCAGTATTTT	.	.	TRBV7-2	TRBJ2-3
CASSWDRGQGAYGYTF	TGTGCCAGCAGTTGGGATCGCGGACAGGGCGCCTATGGCTACACCTTC	TRBD1	few	TRBV6-5	TRBJ1-2
CASSARAPGQGIHGYTF	TGTGCCAGCAGCGCCCGAGCCCCGGGACAGGGGATCCATGGCTACACCTTC	TRBD1	few	TRBV7-2	TRBJ1-2
CASSDRWGDEQYF	TGTGCCAGCAGTGATCGATGGGGAGACGAGCAGTACTTC	.	.	TRBV6-1	TRBJ2-7
CASSYSGGGGSGTQYF	TGTGCCAGCAGTTACTCCGGGGGCGGAGGAAGCGGTACGCAGTATTTT	.	few	TRBV6-6	TRBJ2-3
CATSGSGLAGVKYNEQFF	TGTGCCACCAGTGGGTCCGGACTAGCGGGAGTGAAATACAATGAGCAGTTCTTC	TRBD2	.	TRBV24-1	TRBJ2-1
CASSLRGGATGELFF	TGTGCCAGCAGCTTGAGGGGAGGGGCCACCGGGGAGCTGTTTTTT	TRBD2	.	TRBV7-3	TRBJ2-2
CASSVSSGSGGELFF	TGTGCCAGCAGCGTATCCAGCGGGAGTGGCGGGGAGCTGTTTTTT	TRBD2	few	TRBV9	TRBJ2-2
CASSSGNYEQYF	TGTGCCAGCAGCTCCGGAAACTACGAGCAGTACTTC	.	.	TRBV28	TRBJ2-7
CASSLEAGQETQYF	TGCGCCAGCAGCTTGGAAGCAGGGCAAGAGACCCAGTACTTC	.	.	TRBV5-1	TRBJ2-5
CASSQWGAKNIQYF	TGTGCCAGCAGCCAGTGGGGGGCCAAAAACATTCAGTACTTC	.	.	TRBV4-2	TRBJ2-4
CASSRTNTGELFF	TGCGCCAGCAGCAGAACGAACACCGGGGAGCTGTTTTTT	.	.	TRBV5-1	TRBJ2-2
CAISESTRLSGVANEQFF	TGTGCCATCAGTGAGTCGACTCGGTTATCGGGAGTCGCGAATGAGCAGTTCTTC	.	.	TRBV10-3	TRBJ2-1
CASSTTGQGSHEQYF	TGTGCCAGCAGTACGACGGGACAGGGGTCCCACGAGCAGTACTTC	TRBD1	many	TRBV28	TRBJ2-7
CSASSLYEQYF	TGCAGTGCTAGTTCCCTCTACGAGCAGTACTTC	.	few	TRBV20-1	TRBJ2-7
CASSGTGPSQPQHF	TGTGCCAGCAGCGGGACAGGGCCATCGCAGCCCCAGCATTTT	TRBD1	.	TRBV12-3/TRBV12-4	TRBJ1-5
CATSDSAGRPNEQFF	TGTGCCACCAGTGATTCGGCCGGACGCCCCAATGAGCAGTTCTTC	.	few	TRBV24-1	TRBJ2-1
CASTPLEGSPLHF	TGTGCCAGCACCCCGCTCGAGGGATCACCCCTCCACTTT	.	.	TRBV27	TRBJ1-6
CASSTGTSKYEQYF	TGTGCCAGCAGTACCGGGACGTCAAAGTACGAGCAGTACTTC	.	few	TRBV7-2	TRBJ2-7
CASSPGLGGNTGELFF	TGTGCCAGCAGCCCTGGGTTAGGTGGTAACACCGGGGAGCTGTTTTTT	.	few	TRBV5-6	TRBJ2-2
CSARDLRGVEDTQYF	TGCAGTGCTAGAGATCTGCGGGGGGTGGAAGATACGCAGTATTTT	TRBD2	many	TRBV20-1	TRBJ2-3
CATRDLTGGRQPQHF	TGTGCCACCAGAGACTTGACAGGGGGCCGTCAGCCCCAGCATTTT	TRBD1	.	TRBV19	TRBJ1-5
CASRGLGATSTEAFF	TGTGCCAGCAGGGGGCTTGGAGCAACCTCCACTGAAGCTTTCTTT	.	.	TRBV12-3/TRBV12-4	TRBJ1-1
CASSETGGGTEAFF	TGTGCCAGCAGTGAAACAGGGGGCGGCACTGAAGCTTTCTTT	TRBD1	few	TRBV6-1	TRBJ1-1
CATSDSGTYNEQFF	TGTGCCACCAGTGACAGCGGGACTTACAATGAGCAGTTCTTC	TRBD2	.	TRBV24-1	TRBJ2-1
CASSPPWGFQYF	TGTGCCAGCAGCCCCCCCTGGGGTTTCCAGTACTTC	.	few	TRBV7-2	TRBJ2-7
CSAGLAGVNTGELFF	TGCAGTGCGGGACTAGCGGGAGTAAACACCGGGGAGCTGTTTTTT	TRBD2	.	TRBV20-1	TRBJ2-2
CSAPTRGANEQFF	TGCAGTGCCCCGACTAGAGGGGCCAATGAGCAGTTCTTC	.	.	TRBV20-1	TRBJ2-1
CASRQLKLGAKGELFF	TGTGCCAGCAGACAGTTAAAGCTGGGGGCAAAAGGGGAGCTGTTTTTT	.	.	TRBV27	TRBJ2-2
CATSGTANEKLFF	TGTGCCACCAGCGGGACAGCGAATGAAAAACTGTTTTTT	TRBD1	.	TRBV24-1	TRBJ1-4
CASNSGTPTYNEQFF	TGTGCCAGCAACTCCGGGACACCCACCTACAATGAGCAGTTCTTC	.	many	TRBV28	TRBJ2-1
CSAGTGGNYGYTF	TGCAGTGCTGGGACAGGGGGCAACTATGGCTACACCTTC	TRBD1	once	TRBV20-1	TRBJ1-2
CASSYAGTTQETQYF	TGTGCCAGCAGTTACGCCGGGACGACTCAAGAGACCCAGTACTTC	.	few	TRBV6-2/TRBV6-3	TRBJ2-5
CASSYGSDDTDTQYF	TGTGCCAGCAGTTACGGGAGCGACGACACAGATACGCAGTATTTT	.	.	TRBV6-2/TRBV6-3	TRBJ2-3
CASSGLAGVWTGELFF	TGTGCCAGCAGTGGACTAGCGGGAGTATGGACCGGGGAGCTGTTTTTT	TRBD2	few	TRBV28	TRBJ2-2
CASSLGPGGGEQFF	TGTGCCAGCAGCTTAGGACCAGGGGGCGGTGAGCAGTTCTTC	TRBD1	.	TRBV7-8	TRBJ2-1
CASSQDAESTEAFF	TGCGCCAGCAGCCAAGATGCAGAGTCCACTGAAGCTTTCTTT	.	.	TRBV4-3	TRBJ1-1
CASKWATTDTQYF	TGTGCCAGCAAGTGGGCGACCACAGATACGCAGTATTTT	.	.	TRBV7-2	TRBJ2-3
CASSLMDYEQYF	TGTGCCAGCAGCTTAATGGATTACGAGCAGTACTTC	.	.	TRBV7-9	TRBJ2-7